The text below deals with one T cell receptor beta chain. Germline V gene sequence: CDR1 MNHEY, CDR2 SVGAGI. Trimming left V 9 bases short and J 4 bases short, with 22 bases between. The CDR3 loop spans 15 amino acids. The data were produced by immunoSEQ multiplex PCR, yet TCRdb's version contains in-frame clones alone and is incomplete. The sample carries roughly 68,000 clones, about 97% recorded once. This entry is derived from a study of technical replicates of blood from a few donors. This chain uses TRBV6-5 with TRBJ2-7; a weak D match, TRBD2 (5 bases). The sequencing input was T cells isolated from PBMCs. The source of this sequence is a human donor in good health. CDR3 coding DNA: TGTGCCAGTTTCAGGTTGGGGTATAGCGAATACGAGCAGTACTTC. Translated: CASFRLGYSEYEQYF.